The 7 T cell receptor beta chains presented below share a single source sample, sequenced in a study of T cells expressing NK-cell markers. Using the 5' RACE reads, TCRdb records one entry per CDR3 protein without DNA. The sample holds roughly 350,000 distinct CDR3 sequences. Source material: blood T cells: a sorted CD56 or NKG2C T cell subset, CD4+ or CD8+ T cells, or bulk PBMC T cells (not recorded which). Receptors originate from a man aged 18-75 years in good health.

The chain joins TRBV20-1 to TRBJ2-7. The germline gives CDR1 DFQATT, CDR2 SNEGSKA (reference sequence). The CDR3 is 13 amino acids. CDR3: CSAITRNTYEQYF.

This sequence joins TRBV29-1 and TRBJ2-3; TCRdb designates TRBD1, a call that cannot be tested without DNA. Looked up from germline, CDR1 is SQVTM and CDR2 is ANQGSEA. The CDR3 contains 12 residues. The CDR3 spells CCGGYRTDTQYF.

V is TRBV5-5 and J is TRBJ2-7; TCRdb outputs TRBD1, but without DNA this stays unchecked. Germline CDR1 is SGHKS and CDR2 is YYEKEE (reference sequence). The CDR3 length is 18 residues. The CDR3 sequence: CASSLRAGGAKLGYEQYF.

The chain has TRBV5-1 and TRBJ2-3; the TCRdb call, TRBD2, lacks DNA for checking. Germline CDR1 reads SGHRS; CDR2 reads YFSETQ. This CDR3 is 15 amino acids long. Here the CDR3 reads CASSRQRTLTDTQYF.

This rearrangement joins TRBV18 to TRBJ1-2; TCRdb calls TRBD1, which cannot be checked without DNA. The CDR3 is made up of 17 amino acids. CDR1 KGHSH and CDR2 LQKENI come from the germline V gene. The CDR3 is CASSPAQKTGNHYGYTF.

This chain connects TRBV6-1 to TRBJ2-1; TCRdb calls TRBD1, which cannot be checked without DNA. Germline assignment: CDR1 MNHNS and CDR2 SASEGT. The CDR3 consists of 17 residues. CDR3 protein: CASSEGFGVGGGNEQFF.

This chain connects TRBV5-1 to TRBJ1-2. The CDR3 sequence is 19 residues long. Germline V lookup: CDR1 SGHRS, CDR2 YFSETQ. CDR3: CASSSYFRGSSLANYGYTF.